This T cell receptor beta chain was identified during a study of T cell responses to AZD1222 COVID-19 vaccine. Profiling relied on immunoSEQ multiplex PCR, and the TCRdb table lists in-frame clones only, not all of them. The sample lists 150,000 to 200,000 clones, more than 80% occurring once. The CDR3 length is 13 residues. Germline V CDR1 and CDR2: ENHRY, SYGVKD. Trimming stripped 6 bases from V and 5 bases from J, with 14 bases between. The rearrangement uses TRBV10-3 and TRBJ2-7; the D call may be TRBD1 or TRBD2 (5 bases each). The sample consisted of peripheral blood, taken 28 days after the second dose of the MenACWY control vaccine. The TCR comes from an adult who received the MenACWY meningococcal vaccine as a control. CDR3 amino acids: CAISPGTANEQYF. In DNA, the CDR3 is TGTGCCATCAGCCCCGGGACCGCTAACGAGCAGTACTTC.